Described below is a single T cell receptor beta chain sequence and its context. It has no known antigen specificity. One base away there is no much larger clone; base qualities are not given. Its CDR3 holds 17 amino acids, cysteine through phenylalanine. Only CDR3 DNA remains: 51 bases, in frame from the first base. The germline ends are 27 bases apart after V is trimmed by 11 bases and J by 4 bases. According to the germline V gene (reference sequence), CDR1 reads LNHDA and CDR2 reads SQIVND. The data derive from a study of shared clonotypes between healthy human individuals (dated by TCRdb to the early 2020s). With regard to the full study: The cohort comprised two women and a few men aged 18 to 49 years. For each donor, CD4 naive and CD4 memory were each given three plates, CD8 naive was given two plates, and CD8 memory was given one plate. Blood TCR repertoires of about 5 healthy adults were deeply sequenced to estimate repertoire size and the extent of clonotype sharing between individuals. Different laboratories and diverse techniques were used to prepare libraries and sequence TCR repertoires, to increase sequencing depth and limit assay-specific biases. Each donor's leukapheresis produced roughly between about 0.8 and 8.9 billion PBMCs. Overall results and qualifications from the work: The small number of donors limited the genetic and exposure-history diversity represented. Approximately 5% of naive CD4, roughly 3.5% of naive CD8, 2.3% of memory CD4, and approximately 0.39% of memory CD8 clonotypes were shared across several donors. Compared with non-shared clonotypes, clonotypes shared by all four sorted-subset donors had higher generation probabilities. Incomplete sequencing was indicated by rarefaction of sorted-subset datasets, despite the large sequencing depth. Based on pairwise subsampling, the degree of clonotype sharing among donors was expected to be affected by sequencing depth. Estimated clonotype richness was generally larger for naive than for memory subsets. Sampling was restricted to blood, and TCR repertoires in tissues likely differ from the TCR repertoires found in blood.

Using the deep immunoSEQ assay, multiplex PCR amplified TCR CDR3 regions from genomic DNA. For each cell subset, the extracted genomic DNA was distributed evenly across all wells of several immunoSEQ 96-well plates, and each plate served as one replicate. Each replicate PCR for sorted subsets received about 0.2 ug genomic DNA, equal to about 30,000 T cell genomes. The purified libraries were quantified using a Qubit 3.0 fluorometer, sized with a Bioanalyzer 2100, and then quantified again using the KAPA Library Quantification kit. Every immunoSEQ 96-well plate was sequenced on a separate single-read 150-cycle Illumina NextSeq 550 flow cell. As for the original processing: Because only junctional sequences without quality scores were contained in the immunoSEQ output, filtering matching that applied to full-length reads could not be performed. Sequences were annotated with PyIR, a Python wrapper for IgBLAST v1.9, and V/J genes and CDR3 were assigned using IMGT germline references. Any read was removed if the V/J assignment was weak (E-value above 1e-6), the CDR3 was missing, or the read contained stop codons, out-of-frame junctions, or ambiguous translated residues. A V3J clonotype was defined by an identical inferred V gene, J gene, and CDR3 amino acid sequence. Percentage overlap between repertoires was calculated by dividing the number of shared unique clonotypes by the size of the smaller repertoire. RTK rarefaction, the Chao1 estimator, and Recon v2.1 estimates of unobserved clonotypes were used to assess repertoire richness. OLGA was used to compute generation probabilities for all TCRbeta clonotypes that the gDNA method yielded from a few donors. TCRdb limited this immuneACCESS table to in-frame rearrangements with V and J called. A share of clones is missing; checked studies link under half to unresolved V genes, and the rest is unexplained. Clone size and the V and J calls come from that table; the DNA yielded D and trimming. This sample gives about 1 million clones in total; about 84% of them show up just once. The ten largest clones represent approximately 0.5% of the sample.

The donors were healthy, HIV-negative adults who had no recently reported acute infections or vaccinations. Every donor was a Caucasian adult living in Nashville, Tennessee, USA. CD4+ T cells were enriched through magnetic negative selection, after which naive cells were positively selected on CD45RA and the remaining negative fraction served as the memory subset. Blood was obtained by leukapheresis, after which PBMCs were separated by Ficoll-Histopaque density gradient centrifugation and cryopreserved in liquid nitrogen vapor phase. Analytical flow cytometry was used to check the purity and quantity of each magnetically sorted T cell population. From each sorted fraction, genomic DNA was isolated and quantified by UV absorbance on a Nanodrop 2000c.

The sample taken for sequencing was memory CD4+ T cells from PBMCs. According to the study, the label for this sample's cell subset or site signals: CD45RA-negative fraction. The sequence was obtained from a man between 18 and 35 years old in good health. Some clones in this sample may be carry-over from other donors' samples. Here the chain combines TRBV19 and TRBJ2-1, with the D gene not clear enough to name. The CDR3 has the sequence CARLARPLESLYNEQFF. The DNA reads as follows: TGTGCCCGCCTGGCCAGGCCGCTAGAGTCCCTTTACAATGAGCAGTTCTTC.